The clone carrying this TCR beta chain occurred many times. Using immunoSEQ multiplex PCR, the repertoire was profiled, and TCRdb retains in-frame clones only, with some absent. The sample lists 260,000 or so clones; around 90% were seen once. The source of the sample is a study of blood T cell repertoires in COVID-19. Specimen: peripheral blood. The TCR comes from a man younger than 35 with active or convalescent COVID-19.

In DNA form, the CDR3 reads TGTGCCACCGAGACAGGGGTCCTTGGAAACACCATATATTTT. Its translation is CATETGVLGNTIYF. The chain employs TRBV28 and TRBJ1-3; 8 bases align to TRBD1. This CDR3 spans 14 amino acids. The germline gives CDR1 MDHEN, CDR2 SYDVKM. V trimming: 10 bases; J trimming: 3 bases; junction bases outside the gene matches: 8.